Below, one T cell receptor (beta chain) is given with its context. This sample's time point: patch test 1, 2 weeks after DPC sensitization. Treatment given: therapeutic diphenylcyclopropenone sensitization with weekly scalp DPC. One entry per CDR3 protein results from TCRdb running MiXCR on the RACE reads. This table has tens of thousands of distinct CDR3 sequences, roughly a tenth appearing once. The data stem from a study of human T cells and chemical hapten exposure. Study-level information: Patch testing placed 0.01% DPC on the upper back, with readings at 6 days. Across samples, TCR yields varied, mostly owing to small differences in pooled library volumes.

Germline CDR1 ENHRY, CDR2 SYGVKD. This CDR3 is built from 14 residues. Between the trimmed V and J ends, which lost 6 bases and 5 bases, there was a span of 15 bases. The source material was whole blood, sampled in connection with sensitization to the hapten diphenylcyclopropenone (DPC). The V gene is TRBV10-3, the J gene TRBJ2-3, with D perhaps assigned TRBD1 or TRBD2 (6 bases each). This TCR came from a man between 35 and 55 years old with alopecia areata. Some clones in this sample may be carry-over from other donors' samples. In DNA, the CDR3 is TGTGCCATCAGGGATAGCAGGGGAGGAGATACGCAGTATTTT. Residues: CAIRDSRGGDTQYF.